The 31 T cell receptor beta chains below were found in one sample sequenced in a study of cytomegalovirus exposure and HLA in healthy donors. Use of 60 Vbeta and 13 Jbeta primers characterized the PCR. Method: immunoSEQ multiplex PCR; TCRdb's copy keeps in-frame clones and lacks some. This table has approximately 53,000 clones, over 60% appearing once. The sample comprised PBMCs. The receptors stem from a woman aged 40 to 55 in good health and CMV-seropositive.

This clone occurred a few times. V is TRBV7-2 and J is TRBJ2-6; D perhaps matches TRBD1 (5 bases). The CDR3 has 16 residues. Deletions cut 4 bases from V and 0 bases from J, with 10 bases between. Germline assignment: CDR1 SGHTA and CDR2 FQGNSA. CDR3 in amino acids: CASSYGHSSGANVLTF. The CDR3 nucleotides are TGTGCCAGCAGCTATGGACACTCCTCTGGGGCCAACGTCCTGACTTTC.

This clone was counted a few times. The gene calls are TRBV5-6 and TRBJ2-7; maybe TRBD1 (6 bases). The CDR3 length is 14 residues. The ends were cut back, 0 bases at V and 0 bases at J, with 7 bases in the middle. Germline V gene sequence: CDR1 SGHDT, CDR2 YYEEEE. CDR3 sequence: CASSLAGASYEQYF. In DNA form, the CDR3 reads TGTGCCAGCAGCTTGGCAGGGGCCTCCTACGAGCAGTACTTC.

This sequence joins TRBV11-2 and TRBJ1-1, with 8 nucleotides matching TRBD1. With 0 bases clipped from V and 0 bases from J, the junction kept 3 bases outside the gene matches. This CDR3 comprises 16 residues. Germline assignment: CDR1 SGHAT and CDR2 FQNNGV. CDR3 in DNA: TGTGCCAGCAGCTTAGATCTGGGACAGGTGAACACTGAAGCTTTCTTT. Translated, it gives CASSLDLGQVNTEAFF. Full variable domain (rest looked up from reference TRBV11-2 and TRBJ1-1): EAGVAQSPRYKIIEKRQSVAFWCNPISGHATLYWYQQILGQGPKLLIQFQNNGVVDDSQLPKDRFSAERLKGVDSTLKIQPAKLEDSAVYLCASSLDLGQVNTEAFFGQGTRLTVV.

The V call is TRBV6-5, the J call TRBJ2-7, with a weak D call TRBD1 (6 bases). The CDR3 has 15 amino acids. Germline V CDR1 and CDR2: MNHEY, SVGAGI. Trimming shortened V by 0 bases and J by 1 base, and 10 bases separated the two germline ends. CDR3 residues: CASSYSKDRSYEQYF. CDR3 sequence (DNA): TGTGCCAGCAGTTACTCAAAGGACAGATCCTACGAGCAGTACTTC.

The chain combines TRBV4-3 with TRBJ1-6; the match to TRBD1 covers 7 bases. The CDR3 sequence is 17 residues long. V lost 1 base and J lost 14; bases outside the gene matches: 17. The germline V gene has CDR1 LGHNA and CDR2 YSLEER. CDR3 coding DNA: TGCGCCAGCAGCCAAGCAATAGGACAGGCGGACCCCTTCTCCCTCCACTTT. Translated: CASSQAIGQADPFSLHF.

The V and J genes are TRBV4-2 and TRBJ2-3; maybe TRBD1 (6 bases). V gave up 4 bases and J gave up 0 bases, with 14 bases separating them. CDR3 size: 16 residues. CDR1 is LGHNA and CDR2 is YNFKEQ in the germline V gene. The CDR3 loop is CASSPNRQASTDTQYF. The CDR3 bases are TGTGCCAGCAGCCCCAATCGACAGGCTAGCACAGATACGCAGTATTTT.

The rearrangement links TRBV7-8 to TRBJ1-5; 7 nucleotides align to TRBD1. V gave up 5 bases and J gave up 2 bases; unmatched junction bases: 3. The CDR3 extends over 14 amino acids. Germline loops: CDR1 SGHVS, CDR2 FQNEAQ. Here the CDR3 reads CASSLGQGNQPQHF. DNA of the CDR3: TGTGCCAGCAGCCTAGGACAGGGCAATCAGCCCCAGCATTTT.

This chain links TRBV11-2 with TRBJ1-2; maybe TRBD1 (5 bases). Germline loops: CDR1 SGHAT, CDR2 FQNNGV. Trimming left V 5 bases short and J 7 bases short, with 14 bases between. The CDR3 length is 13 residues. CDR3: CASSATGTGGYTF. For the CDR3, the DNA is TGTGCCAGCAGCGCTACAGGTACCGGTGGCTACACCTTC.

The gene calls are TRBV4-2 and TRBJ1-4, with D unresolved. This CDR3 region has 19 residues. Germline V gene sequence: CDR1 LGHNA, CDR2 YNFKEQ. Trimming pared 0 bases from V and 5 bases from J, leaving 22 bases between. The CDR3: CASSQEALNAGRRNEKLFF. CDR3 DNA sequence: TGTGCCAGCAGCCAAGAAGCTTTAAATGCGGGGAGGAGAAATGAAAAACTGTTTTTT.

The chain combines TRBV7-6 with TRBJ2-3; D possibly corresponds to TRBD2 (7 bases). CDR1 SGHVS and CDR2 FNYEAQ come from the germline V gene. V lost 5 bases, J lost 4 bases, and 13 bases lay in between. The CDR3 totals 14 residues. CDR3 in amino acids: CASSVGGGADTQYF. DNA of the CDR3: TGTGCCAGCAGCGTAGGAGGGGGGGCAGATACGCAGTATTTT.

This clone was seen a handful of times. The V gene is TRBV6-5, the J gene TRBJ2-1; maybe TRBD2 (5 bases). This CDR3 has 12 residues. Germline CDR1 is MNHEY and CDR2 is SVGAGI. Deletions cut 2 bases from V and 7 bases from J, with 6 bases between. The CDR3: CASSYGRNEQFF. The CDR3 region has the DNA TGTGCCAGCAGTTACGGGAGAAATGAGCAGTTCTTC.

The V and J genes are TRBV29-1 and TRBJ2-2, with a possible D match to TRBD2 (7 bases). This CDR3 has 15 amino acids. The germline gives CDR1 SQVTM, CDR2 ANQGSEA. Trimming removed 5 bases at V and 3 bases at J, with 16 bases between. DNA of the CDR3: TGCAGCGTTCTCGGGGTAGGGGGGGACACCGGGGAGCTGTTTTTT. Translated: CSVLGVGGDTGELFF.

The chain links TRBV28 to TRBJ1-6; 9 positions match TRBD1. V was pared by 6 bases and J by 7 bases, with 16 bases of the junction left unmatched. Germline V gene sequence: CDR1 MDHEN, CDR2 SYDVKM. CDR3 length: 18 amino acids. The CDR3 sequence is CASSARGGLGQGNSPLHF. The DNA of the CDR3 is TGTGCCAGCAGCGCCCGAGGAGGACTGGGACAGGGAAATTCACCCCTCCACTTT.

The chain combines TRBV18 with TRBJ1-5; D is perhaps TRBD1 (5 bases). This CDR3 is built from 15 residues. Germline CDR1 reads KGHSH; CDR2 reads LQKENI. With 0 bases removed from V and 5 bases from J, the gap between germline ends came to 11 bases. The CDR3 sequence is CASSPPGGEDQPQHF. For the CDR3, the DNA is TGTGCCAGCTCACCACCGGGAGGGGAAGATCAGCCCCAGCATTTT.

This chain connects TRBV7-8 to TRBJ1-6; a weak D match, TRBD1 (6 bases). The ends were cut back, 8 bases at V and 8 bases at J, with 19 bases in the middle. Germline lookup yields CDR1 SGHVS and CDR2 FQNEAQ. This CDR3 region has 15 residues. The CDR3, as DNA: TGTGCCAGCGGAACCGAACAGGGCTCGCATTCACCCCTCCACTTT. This encodes CASGTEQGSHSPLHF.

This clone was seen a handful of times. The gene calls are TRBV4-3 and TRBJ1-1; possible D gene TRBD1, 5 bases. Germline loops: CDR1 LGHNA, CDR2 YSLEER. With 0 bases removed from V and 4 bases from J, the gap between germline ends came to 15 bases. There are 16 residues in the CDR3. CDR3 protein: CASSQEPAGVGTEAFF. The CDR3 DNA is TGCGCCAGCAGCCAAGAGCCCGCGGGGGTTGGCACTGAAGCTTTCTTT.

This clone was counted once. J is TRBJ1-2 and V is TRBV4-1; 9 bases map to TRBD1. Germline lookup yields CDR1 MGHRA and CDR2 YSYEKL. The V and J ends lost 0 bases and 4 bases, in that order; junction bases with no gene match: 3. This CDR3 is 15 amino acids long. CDR3 bases: TGCGCCAGCAGCCAAGATGGGACAGGGACCTATGGCTACACCTTC. As protein: CASSQDGTGTYGYTF.

The chain links TRBV7-8 to TRBJ1-1; TRBD1 might be the D (6 bases). Trimming took off 5 bases at V and 7 bases at J, with 14 bases between the two ends. In germline, CDR1 is SGHVS, CDR2 FQNEAQ. The CDR3 totals 13 residues. CDR3 sequence reads: CASSKGDGLEAFF. The CDR3, as DNA: TGTGCCAGCAGCAAGGGGGACGGTCTTGAAGCTTTCTTT.

In the case of this clone: The same CDR3 can be traced to other DNA sequences in this sample. V gene TRBV7-9 combines with J gene TRBJ1-4, with D possibly matching TRBD1 (5 bases). This CDR3 has 13 amino acids. Germline V lookup: CDR1 SEHNR, CDR2 FQNEAQ (reference sequence). V was shortened by 5 bases and J by 5 bases, with 9 bases between the two germline ends. CDR3 sequence reads: CASSRQGNEKLFF. CDR3 bases: TGTGCCAGCAGCCGGCAGGGAAATGAAAAACTGTTTTTT.

The CDR3 is CATRKETQYF. CDR3 sequence (DNA): TGCGCCACGCGTAAGGAGACCCAGTACTTC. The chain carries TRBV5-1 and TRBJ2-5; D uncertain. CDR1 SGHRS and CDR2 YFSETQ come from the germline V gene. Trimming left V 9 bases short and J 5 bases short, with 8 bases between. This CDR3 is 10 amino acids long.

This chain links TRBV28 with TRBJ2-7; D remains unclear. V was pared by 2 bases and J by 8 bases, with 10 bases between. The CDR3 contains 12 residues. Germline V gene sequence: CDR1 MDHEN, CDR2 SYDVKM. CDR3 sequence: CASSLGLGQQYF. Here the CDR3 DNA reads TGTGCCAGCAGTTTAGGCCTTGGGCAGCAGTACTTC.

The CDR3 nucleotides read TGCGCCAGCAGCCCGATCGGGGCTGCATGGGACTATGAGAATCAGCCCCAGCATTTT. This codes for CASSPIGAAWDYENQPQHF. The chain has TRBV4-1 and TRBJ1-5; weak D call: TRBD1 (5 bases). CDR3 length equals 19 residues. The V gene's germline CDR1 is MGHRA and CDR2 YSYEKL. Trimming shortened V by 4 bases and J by 4 bases, and 26 bases separated the two germline ends.

This rearrangement joins TRBV2 to TRBJ1-5; 8 nucleotides match TRBD1. V lost 8 bases, J lost 6 bases, and 6 bases stayed unmatched. The CDR3 covers 13 residues. Germline values: CDR1 SNHLY, CDR2 FYNNEI. The CDR3 DNA reads as TGTGCCAGCGGAACAGGGGGTTTTCAGCCCCAGCATTTT. Protein sequence: CASGTGGFQPQHF.

This rearrangement joins TRBV7-2 to TRBJ2-5; TRBD2 matches 8 bases. Germline lookup yields CDR1 SGHTA and CDR2 FQGNSA. V was clipped by 4 bases and J by 9 bases; unmatched bases: 7. The CDR3 is 13 residues long. The chain's CDR3 is CASSSGLRGAQYF. The CDR3 nucleotides read TGTGCCAGCAGCTCCGGGCTGCGGGGGGCCCAGTACTTC.

The genes are TRBV27 and TRBJ2-3; no firm D call. CDR1 is MNHEY and CDR2 is SMNVEV in the germline V gene (reference sequence). CDR3 size: 12 residues. V was trimmed by 6 bases and J by 4 bases, leaving 8 bases between them. CDR3 DNA: TGTGCCAGCAGCAACAGTGCAGATACGCAGTATTTT. Translating it yields CASSNSADTQYF.

The sample holds one count of this clone. The chain has TRBV29-1 and TRBJ2-7; tentative D call: TRBD2 (6 bases). V was shortened by 3 bases and J by 5 bases, with 8 bases between the two germline ends. CDR1 is SQVTM, CDR2 ANQGSEA, per germline. The CDR3 spans 11 residues. The CDR3 sequence is CSVEGGNEQYF. Here the CDR3 DNA reads TGCAGCGTTGAGGGGGGTAACGAGCAGTACTTC.

This clone was seen just once. This sequence joins TRBV7-7 and TRBJ2-1; 8 nucleotides match TRBD1. V was clipped by 10 bases and J by 6 bases; unmatched bases: 5. Germline CDR1 reads SSHAT; CDR2 reads FNYEAQ (reference sequence). CDR3 size: 12 residues. The CDR3: CAIGTGINEQFF. CDR3 nucleotide sequence: TGTGCCATAGGGACAGGTATCAATGAGCAGTTCTTC.

The chain employs TRBV2 and TRBJ2-1, with 12 bases lining up with TRBD2. Germline values: CDR1 SNHLY, CDR2 FYNNEI. The CDR3 contains 15 residues. The V gene end was trimmed by 6 bases and the J gene end by 8 bases; junction bases not matched to a gene: 8. CDR3 amino acids: CASRQASGGAYEQFF. The CDR3 nucleotides are TGTGCCAGCAGGCAGGCTAGCGGGGGGGCCTATGAGCAGTTCTTC.

The chain recombines TRBV29-1 with TRBJ2-1; D might be TRBD1 (5 bases). The ends were cut back, 0 bases at V and 2 bases at J, with 11 bases in the middle. The CDR3 covers 15 residues. The germline V gene has CDR1 SQVTM and CDR2 ANQGSEA. CDR3 bases: TGCAGCGTTGAAGATACCGGCAGGGCCTACAATGAGCAGTTCTTC. Translation gives CSVEDTGRAYNEQFF.

The rearrangement joins TRBV7-3 to TRBJ2-1; D may be TRBD2 (7 bases). Germline CDR1 and CDR2: SGHTA and FQGTGA. This CDR3 is 14 amino acids long. Trimming removed 1 base at V and 5 bases at J, with 9 bases between. The CDR3 sequence is CASSLSGGNNEQFF. DNA of the CDR3: TGTGCCAGCAGCTTAAGCGGGGGCAACAATGAGCAGTTCTTC.

The J gene is TRBJ1-2, the V gene TRBV7-8; D call uncertain. V was pared by 3 bases and J by 8 bases, with 10 bases between. Germline loops: CDR1 SGHVS, CDR2 FQNEAQ. The CDR3 loop spans 12 amino acids. CDR3 sequence reads: CASSLPNKGYTF. The CDR3 DNA follows: TGTGCCAGCAGCTTGCCCAACAAGGGCTACACCTTC.